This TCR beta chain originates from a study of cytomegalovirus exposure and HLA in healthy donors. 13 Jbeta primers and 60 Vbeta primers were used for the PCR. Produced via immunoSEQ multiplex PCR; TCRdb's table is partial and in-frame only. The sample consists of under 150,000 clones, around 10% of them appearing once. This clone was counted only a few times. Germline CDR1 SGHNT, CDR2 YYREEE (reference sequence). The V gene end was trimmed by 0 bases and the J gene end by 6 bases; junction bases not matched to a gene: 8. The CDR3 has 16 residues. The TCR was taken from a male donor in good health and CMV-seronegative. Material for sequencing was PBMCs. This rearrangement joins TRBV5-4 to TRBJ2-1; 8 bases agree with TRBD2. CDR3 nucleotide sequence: TGTGCCAGCAGCTTGGGAGGCGCGGGAGGCTTCAATGAGCAGTTCTTC. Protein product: CASSLGGAGGFNEQFF.